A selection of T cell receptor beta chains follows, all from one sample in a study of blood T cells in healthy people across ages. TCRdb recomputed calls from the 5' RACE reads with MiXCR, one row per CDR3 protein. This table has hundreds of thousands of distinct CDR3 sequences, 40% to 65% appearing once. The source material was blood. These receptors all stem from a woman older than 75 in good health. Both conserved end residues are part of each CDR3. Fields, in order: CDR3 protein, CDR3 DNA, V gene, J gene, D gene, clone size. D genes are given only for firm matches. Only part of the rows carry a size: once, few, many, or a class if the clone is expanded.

CDR3: CASSFRDVAYEQYF; DNA: TGTGCCAGCAGCTTCCGGGACGTAGCCTACGAGCAGTACTTC; V: TRBV7-2; J: TRBJ2-7; D: -; size: many
CDR3: CASSLAPSSGPNEQFF; DNA: TGCGCCAGCAGCTTGGCCCCTAGCTCGGGCCCTAATGAGCAGTTCTTC; V: TRBV5-1; J: TRBJ2-1; D: -; size: -
CDR3: CASSVGVGEKPQHF; DNA: TGTGCCAGCAGCGTAGGAGTCGGTGAGAAGCCCCAGCATTTT; V: TRBV9; J: TRBJ1-5; D: -; size: -
CDR3: CASSPYGRYF; DNA: TGTGCCAGCAGCCCCTACGGTCGGTACTTC; V: TRBV7-7; J: TRBJ2-5; D: -; size: -
CDR3: CASSLERGRAGYTF; DNA: TGTGCCAGCAGTTTAGAACGAGGTAGGGCTGGCTACACCTTC; V: TRBV12-3/TRBV12-4; J: TRBJ1-2; D: -; size: -
CDR3: CASSLVGGGTVKNIQYF; DNA: TGTGCCAGCAGCTTAGTGGGTGGGGGGACCGTGAAAAACATTCAGTACTTC; V: TRBV7-2; J: TRBJ2-4; D: -; size: many
CDR3: CASSSRTSEEQYF; DNA: TGTGCCAGCAGTTCCCGGACTAGTGAGGAGCAGTACTTC; V: TRBV28; J: TRBJ2-5; D: TRBD2; size: once
CDR3: CASSPPPGPLYGYTF; DNA: TGTGCCAGCAGTCCCCCCCCGGGGCCCCTCTATGGCTACACCTTC; V: TRBV2; J: TRBJ1-2; D: -; size: -
CDR3: CASSQGAGVNEQFF; DNA: TGTGCCAGCAGCCAAGGGGCGGGAGTAAATGAGCAGTTCTTC; V: TRBV3-1; J: TRBJ2-1; D: TRBD2; size: -
CDR3: CASSYPVPGVENEQFF; DNA: TGTGCCAGCAGTTACCCAGTTCCGGGAGTGGAAAATGAGCAGTTCTTC; V: TRBV6-6; J: TRBJ2-1; D: -; size: -
CDR3: CASSLQANTEAFF; DNA: TGTGCCAGCAGCTTGCAGGCGAACACTGAAGCTTTCTTT; V: TRBV7-9; J: TRBJ1-1; D: -; size: -
CDR3: CACSLGQGLGQPQHF; DNA: TGTGCCTGCAGTCTGGGACAGGGCCTTGGGCAGCCCCAGCATTTT; V: TRBV12-3/TRBV12-4; J: TRBJ1-5; D: TRBD1; size: -
CDR3: CASSQDGNRMNEQFF; DNA: TGCGCCAGCAGCCAAGATGGGAACAGGATGAATGAGCAGTTCTTC; V: TRBV4-3; J: TRBJ2-1; D: -; size: few
CDR3: CAISESKSVNYGYTF; DNA: TGTGCCATCAGTGAGTCGAAATCCGTTAACTATGGCTACACCTTC; V: TRBV10-3; J: TRBJ1-2; D: -; size: -
CDR3: CASSKGQGSSYNSPLHF; DNA: TGTGCCAGCAGCAAAGGACAGGGGAGCTCCTATAATTCACCCCTCCACTTT; V: TRBV28; J: TRBJ1-6; D: TRBD1; size: -
CDR3: CAIRRISGVDNEQYF; DNA: TGTGCCATCAGACGTATATCGGGAGTGGACAATGAGCAGTACTTC; V: TRBV10-3; J: TRBJ2-7; D: -; size: -
CDR3: CSAMDGWYGYTF; DNA: TGCAGTGCTATGGACGGGTGGTATGGCTACACCTTC; V: TRBV20-1; J: TRBJ1-2; D: -; size: -
CDR3: CASSWDGYYSNQPQHF; DNA: TGTGCCAGCAGCTGGGACGGATATTATAGCAATCAGCCCCAGCATTTT; V: TRBV5-5; J: TRBJ1-5; D: -; size: few
CDR3: CASSWASGAWDGYTF; DNA: TGCGCCAGCAGCTGGGCCTCTGGGGCCTGGGATGGCTACACCTTC; V: TRBV5-1; J: TRBJ1-2; D: -; size: few
CDR3: CASSVYPGPYNEQFF; DNA: TGTGCCAGCAGCGTATACCCGGGACCCTACAATGAGCAGTTCTTC; V: TRBV9; J: TRBJ2-1; D: -; size: many
CDR3: CSATLEQGVAGEQYF; DNA: TGCAGTGCTACTCTGGAACAGGGAGTGGCGGGTGAGCAGTACTTC; V: TRBV20-1; J: TRBJ2-4; D: -; size: -
CDR3: CASSWEQYF; DNA: TGTGCCAGCAGCTGGGAGCAGTACTTC; V: TRBV21-1; J: TRBJ2-5; D: -; size: -
CDR3: CANSYEQGVSNSPPHF; DNA: TGTGCCAACAGTTACGAGCAGGGGGTCAGTAATTCACCCCCTCACTTT; V: TRBV6-6; J: TRBJ1-6; D: TRBD1; size: -
CDR3: CSARDPGQEGEKLVF; DNA: TGCAGTGCTAGAGATCCTGGACAGGAGGGGGAAAAACTGGTTTTT; V: TRBV20-1; J: TRBJ1-4; D: TRBD1; size: -
CDR3: CASSFLTSGSSETQYF; DNA: TGCGCCAGCAGCTTCCTGACTAGCGGGAGCTCGGAGACCCAGTACTTC; V: TRBV5-1; J: TRBJ2-5; D: TRBD2; size: many
CDR3: CASSDLGGYEQYF; DNA: TGTGCCAGCTCAGACCTAGGAGGCTACGAGCAGTACTTC; V: TRBV18; J: TRBJ2-7; D: -; size: -
CDR3: CASSLVGDRRYEQYF; DNA: TGTGCCAGCAGTCTGGTGGGGGACAGGCGCTACGAGCAGTACTTC; V: TRBV28; J: TRBJ2-7; D: TRBD1; size: many
CDR3: CASSPGPWEAFF; DNA: TGTGCCAGCAGCCCCGGGCCCTGGGAAGCTTTCTTT; V: TRBV2; J: TRBJ1-1; D: -; size: -
CDR3: CTAGGATNEKLFF; DNA: TGCACCGCGGGGGGGGCAACTAATGAAAAACTGTTTTTT; V: TRBV29-1; J: TRBJ1-4; D: -; size: -
CDR3: CAISKAGANTGELFF; DNA: TGTGCCATCAGTAAAGCGGGGGCTAACACCGGGGAGCTGTTTTTT; V: TRBV10-3; J: TRBJ2-2; D: TRBD2; size: -
CDR3: CSARDTGGTQYF; DNA: TGCAGTGCTAGAGATACCGGGGGCACGCAGTATTTT; V: TRBV20-1; J: TRBJ2-3; D: -; size: -
CDR3: CASSLIPLSGDTEAFF; DNA: TGTGCCAGCAGTTTAATCCCATTATCGGGAGACACTGAAGCTTTCTTT; V: TRBV12-3/TRBV12-4; J: TRBJ1-1; D: -; size: -
CDR3: CASSQVAVSSYEQYF; DNA: TGCGCCAGCAGCCAGGTCGCAGTGAGCTCCTACGAGCAGTACTTC; V: TRBV4-1; J: TRBJ2-7; D: -; size: -
CDR3: CASSLGRLAGTGGELFF; DNA: TGTGCCAGCAGTTTAGGGCGACTAGCGGGGACCGGCGGGGAGCTGTTTTTT; V: TRBV12-3/TRBV12-4; J: TRBJ2-2; D: TRBD2; size: few
CDR3: CASSTGSYNEQYF; DNA: TGTGCCAGCAGTACCGGCTCCTACAATGAGCAGTACTTC; V: TRBV28; J: TRBJ2-7; D: -; size: -
CDR3: CASSRDRANADAQYF; DNA: TGTGCCAGCAGTCGGGACAGAGCCAACGCAGATGCGCAGTATTTT; V: TRBV12-3/TRBV12-4; J: TRBJ2-3; D: TRBD1; size: -
CDR3: CSAGTGNYGYTF; DNA: TGCAGCGCTGGGACAGGGAACTATGGCTACACCTTC; V: TRBV29-1; J: TRBJ1-2; D: TRBD1; size: -